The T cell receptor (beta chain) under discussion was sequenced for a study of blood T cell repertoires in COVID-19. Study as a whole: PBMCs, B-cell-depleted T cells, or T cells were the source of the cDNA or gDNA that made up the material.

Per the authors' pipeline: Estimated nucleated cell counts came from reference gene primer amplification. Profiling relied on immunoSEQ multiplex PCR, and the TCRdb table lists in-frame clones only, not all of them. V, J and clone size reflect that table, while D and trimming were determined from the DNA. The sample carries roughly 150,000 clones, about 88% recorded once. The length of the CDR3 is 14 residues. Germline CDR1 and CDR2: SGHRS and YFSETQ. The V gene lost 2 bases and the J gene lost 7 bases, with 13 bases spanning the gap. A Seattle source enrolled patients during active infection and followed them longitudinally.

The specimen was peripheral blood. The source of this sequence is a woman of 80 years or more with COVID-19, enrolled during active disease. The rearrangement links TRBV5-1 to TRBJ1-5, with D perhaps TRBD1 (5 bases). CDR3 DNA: TGCGCCAGCAGCTTCGGGGACGGGAGGCAGCCCCAGCATTTT. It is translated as CASSFGDGRQPQHF.